This is a list of T cell receptor beta chains from one sample in a study of blood T cell repertoires in COVID-19. Produced via immunoSEQ multiplex PCR; TCRdb's table is partial and in-frame only. The sample yields a few hundred thousand clones, 86% seen once. Input material: peripheral blood. The receptors originated from a woman aged 45 to 65 with acute or convalescent COVID-19. CDR3s include the opening cysteine and the closing phenylalanine or tryptophan. D genes are given only for firm matches. Not every row has a clone size; where given, it reads once, few, many or a size class.

-,TRBV6-5,-,TRBJ2-7,TGTGCCAGCAGTTACCAAAGCGCCGTGGGAGTCGAGCAGTACTTC,CASSYQSAVGVEQYF
TRBD1,TRBV10-3,-,TRBJ1-1,TGTGCCATCAGTGGCCGGATGACCGGGACAGGGGGCTGGGATGATGAAGCTTTCTTT,CAISGRMTGTGGWDDEAFF
-,TRBV28,-,TRBJ1-3,TGTGCCAGCAATCAACTTGGGGACATGAGCTCTGGAAACACCATATATTTT,CASNQLGDMSSGNTIYF
-,TRBV2,-,TRBJ2-7,TGTGCCAGCAGCTTAGGGACAACCAAAGCCTACGAGCAGTACTTC,CASSLGTTKAYEQYF
TRBD1,TRBV29-1,-,TRBJ2-3,TGCAGCGTTGATTCGGGACAGGGGAACACAGATACGCAGTATTTT,CSVDSGQGNTDTQYF
TRBD1,TRBV5-6,-,TRBJ2-7,TGTGCCAGCAGCTTTTGGACAGGGTCCTACGAGCAGTACTTC,CASSFWTGSYEQYF
-,TRBV27,once,TRBJ2-5,TGTGCCAGCAGTTTTTTAGGGGGGACCCAGTACTTC,CASSFLGGTQYF
-,TRBV5-1,-,TRBJ1-1,TGCGCCAGCAGCTTGAACCAGGGACTAAATGAAGCTTTCTTT,CASSLNQGLNEAFF
TRBD1,TRBV7-9,-,TRBJ2-1,TGTGCCAGCAGCCCCGGCTGGGACAGGGCCTCTGAGCAGTTCTTC,CASSPGWDRASEQFF
-,TRBV2,-,TRBJ2-1,TGTGCCATGGAAGGGGCTGCGGGATCCTATAATGAGCAGTTCTTC,CAMEGAAGSYNEQFF
-,TRBV6-5,-,TRBJ2-7,TGTGCCAGTTCCCTCCTCGGGAGAGGACTCTACGAGCAGTACTTC,CASSLLGRGLYEQYF
-,TRBV21-1,-,TRBJ2-7,TGTGCCAGCAGCAAAAGACTAGCGGGAGTCGAGCAGTACTTC,CASSKRLAGVEQYF
-,TRBV3-1/TRBV3-2,-,TRBJ1-6,TGTGCCAGCAGCCAACGGGACTATAATTCACCCCTCCACTTT,CASSQRDYNSPLHF
-,TRBV5-1,-,TRBJ1-2,TGCGCCAGCAGCTTGGACTTCACTCTGAGCTACACCTTC,CASSLDFTLSYTF
-,TRBV18,-,TRBJ1-3,TGTGCCAGCTCACCTTCGGGGGGAAACACCATATATTTT,CASSPSGGNTIYF
-,TRBV21-1,once,TRBJ2-3,TGTGCCAGCAGCAAAACACAGGTGACTGGCACAGATACGCAGTATTTT,CASSKTQVTGTDTQYF
TRBD2,TRBV7-8,-,TRBJ2-7,TGTGCCAGCAGCGGGACTAGCGGGAGTTACGAGCAGTACTTC,CASSGTSGSYEQYF
-,TRBV14,once,TRBJ2-7,TGTGCCAGCAGCCAATGGGGCTCGGCCCTACGACAGTACTTC,CASSQWGSALRQYF
-,TRBV10-3,-,TRBJ2-3,TGTGCCATCAGTGAGTTTAGCGGAACCACAGATACGCAGTATTTT,CAISEFSGTTDTQYF
TRBD1,TRBV24-1,-,TRBJ2-2,TGTGCCACCAGTGACAGAGACAGGGGAAACACCGGGGAGCTGTTTTTT,CATSDRDRGNTGELFF
TRBD1,TRBV5-1,-,TRBJ1-4,TGCGCCAGCAGCCGACAGGGGCTTAATGAAAAACTGTTTTTT,CASSRQGLNEKLFF
TRBD2,TRBV5-6,-,TRBJ2-7,TGTGCCAGCAGCTTGGGTTTTCTAGCGGGAGGTCAGAGCGAGCAGTACTTC,CASSLGFLAGGQSEQYF
-,TRBV27,-,TRBJ1-4,TGTGCCAGCAGTTCTTCCGAGGCAGCTTATAATGAAAAACTGTTTTTT,CASSSSEAAYNEKLFF
TRBD2,TRBV28,-,TRBJ2-1,TGTGCCAGCAGTTCTGGGGGAGGGGTCCTCAATTCCCGGGGTACGAGCTCCTACAATGAGCAGTTCTTC,CASSSGGGVLNSRGTSSYNEQFF
-,TRBV29-1,few,TRBJ1-5,TGCAGCGTTGTCGGGGGGGATAGCAATCAGCCCCAGCATTTT,CSVVGGDSNQPQHF
-,TRBV6-2/TRBV6-3,-,TRBJ2-7,TGTGCCAGCAGTTTACTCATCGGGGGCTCCTACGAGCAGTACTTC,CASSLLIGGSYEQYF
-,TRBV28,-,TRBJ1-4,TGTGCCAGCAGTTTGGCAGGGACTAATGAAAAACTGTTTTTT,CASSLAGTNEKLFF
TRBD2,TRBV11-3,-,TRBJ2-7,TGTGCCAGCAGCTTATCCGGGACCTCGGGAGGCGAGCAGTACTTC,CASSLSGTSGGEQYF
-,TRBV6-5,-,TRBJ1-1,TGTGCCAGCAGGGACACCGTGAGCACTGAAGCTTTCTTT,CASRDTVSTEAFF
-,TRBV6-1,-,TRBJ1-6,TGTGCCAGCAGTGAACGTCAGGGGACCTCTTATAATTCACCCCTCCACTTT,CASSERQGTSYNSPLHF
-,TRBV28,-,TRBJ1-3,TGTGCCAGCAGTTACTACACAGGGTATGGAAACACCATATATTTT,CASSYYTGYGNTIYF
-,TRBV30,-,TRBJ1-1,TGTGCCGTAAGTCGGACAGCTCTCACTGAAGCTTTCTTT,CAVSRTALTEAFF
TRBD1,TRBV4-2,-,TRBJ1-5,TGTGCCAGCAGCCAAGCGCAGGGACAGGGGACAACAGGCAATCAGCCCCAGCATTTT,CASSQAQGQGTTGNQPQHF
TRBD1,TRBV29-1,-,TRBJ2-5,TGCAGCGTTGCTTCGACAGGGCGAGAGACCCAGTACTTC,CSVASTGRETQYF
TRBD2,TRBV24-1,-,TRBJ2-1,TGTGCCACCAGTGATCTCGGACTAGCCGGTGAGCAGTTCTTC,CATSDLGLAGEQFF
-,TRBV28,-,TRBJ2-7,TGTGCCAGCAAGAGGGATTTCTACGAGCAGTACTTC,CASKRDFYEQYF
-,TRBV24-1,-,TRBJ2-3,TGTGCCACCAGTGATTTAGGCCCAGGGAGGGATACGCAGTATTTT,CATSDLGPGRDTQYF
TRBD2,TRBV27,-,TRBJ2-7,TGTGCCAGCAGTTTCCCTAAAGCCCGGGACTACGACTCCTACGAGCAGTACTTC,CASSFPKARDYDSYEQYF
-,TRBV7-8,-,TRBJ2-6,TGTGCCAGCAGCTTGTCTCCGGGGATTTCTGGGGCCAACGTCCTGACTTTC,CASSLSPGISGANVLTF
-,TRBV18,once,TRBJ2-4,TGTGCCAGCTCAGCTACTTCGGACTCAAGAAACATTCAGTACTTC,CASSATSDSRNIQYF
TRBD1,TRBV7-8,once,TRBJ2-7,TGTGCCAGCAGCTTACTCAGACAGGGACCTTCCTACGAGCAGTACTTC,CASSLLRQGPSYEQYF
-,TRBV5-8,-,TRBJ2-7,TGTGCCAGCAGCTACGTAATCAGGGGCCTCCACGAGCAGTACTTC,CASSYVIRGLHEQYF
TRBD2,TRBV7-2,many,TRBJ2-7,TGTGCCAGCAGCTTTGGGACTAGCGGGAGTTGGGACGAGCAGTACTTC,CASSFGTSGSWDEQYF
TRBD2,TRBV28,-,TRBJ2-1,TGTGCCAGCGGTAGGACTAGCGGCCATGGGGGTGAGCAGTTCTTC,CASGRTSGHGGEQFF
TRBD2,TRBV27,-,TRBJ2-2,TGTGCCAGCACCAGACTAGCGGGAGGGCCGGGCACCGGGGAGCTGTTTTTT,CASTRLAGGPGTGELFF
TRBD2,TRBV4-1,-,TRBJ2-7,TGCGCCAGCAGCCAAGATCGGACTAGCGGCTCCTACGAGCAGTACTTC,CASSQDRTSGSYEQYF
-,TRBV9,-,TRBJ2-2,TGTGCCAGCAGCGGGGGCGGTTCGAACACCGGGGAGCTGTTTTTT,CASSGGGSNTGELFF
TRBD2,TRBV27,once,TRBJ2-1,TGTGCCGGGTCAGCATTAGCGGGAGACCACAATGAGCAGTTCTTC,CAGSALAGDHNEQFF
TRBD1,TRBV28,-,TRBJ2-7,TGTGCCAGCAGATCTCCAGGGGGAATTAACGAGCAGTACTTC,CASRSPGGINEQYF
TRBD1,TRBV6-4,few,TRBJ1-2,TGTGCCAGCAGTGAGACAGGGGGCGGCTATGGCTACACCTTC,CASSETGGGYGYTF
TRBD2,TRBV4-1,-,TRBJ2-1,TGCGCCAGCGGCAGACTAGCGGGAGGTTTGTATAATGAGCAGTTCTTC,CASGRLAGGLYNEQFF